This T cell receptor (beta chain) was observed in a study of Ad26.COV2.S vaccination and SARS-CoV-2 variants. Background on the study: It was the COV1001 Ad26.COV2.S trial arm that included the donor. Doses of Ad26.COV2.S were injected into muscle once or twice, 56 days apart.

As for treatment: over 15 received Ad26.COV2.S at low or high dose, single or two shots; several received placebo; per-sample allocation not given. Sampling occurred on day 63 after the first vaccine or placebo injection. Measured with immunoSEQ multiplex PCR; TCRdb has only the in-frame clones, and not every one. The repertoire consists of 450,000 to 550,000 clones, with 89% occurring once and the leading ten covering 2.5% to 3%. The CDR3 runs to 16 residues. CDR1 is SGHTS and CDR2 is YDEGEE in the germline V gene. Deletions cut 4 bases from V and 7 bases from J, with 21 bases between. The V call is TRBV5-8, the J call TRBJ2-1; D might be TRBD1 or TRBD2, each matching 6 bases. This receptor was taken from a person between 18 and 60 years old who received the Ad26.COV2.S COVID-19 vaccine or a placebo. The specimen comprised peripheral blood, sampled in a trial of Ad26.COV2.S vaccine versus placebo. CDR3 loop: CASSTLGGPRGNEQFF. The CDR3 DNA is TGTGCCAGCAGCACACTAGGGGGGCCCCGGGGAAATGAGCAGTTCTTC.